Shown below are 16 T cell receptor beta chains from a single sample sequenced in a study of cytomegalovirus exposure and HLA in healthy donors. PCR used 60 Vbeta primers and 13 Jbeta primers. Clones were sequenced by immunoSEQ multiplex PCR, and TCRdb holds only the in-frame ones, with some missing. This table has 80,000 to 130,000 clones, 75% appearing once. The sample consisted of PBMCs. These receptors all stem from a young woman in good health and CMV-seropositive.

This clone came up a few times. The V and J genes are TRBV6-4 and TRBJ2-1, with TRBD2 matching over 7 bases. Germline values: CDR1 MRHNA, CDR2 SNTAGT. This CDR3 contains 15 residues. The J segment lost 2 bases and the V segment lost 3 bases, leaving 4 bases of the junction unmatched. This CDR3 is CASSEGGSPYNEQFF. In DNA, the CDR3 is TGTGCCAGCAGTGAGGGCGGGAGCCCCTACAATGAGCAGTTCTTC.

The V and J genes are TRBV28 and TRBJ2-5, with a weak D call TRBD1 (5 bases). The CDR3 has 15 amino acids. Germline-derived CDR1 and CDR2 are MDHEN and SYDVKM. The V gene lost 7 bases and the J gene lost 5 bases, with 20 bases spanning the gap. DNA for the CDR3: TGTGCCAGCACCTTAGTGGGGCAGATTTGGGAGACCCAGTACTTC. Translating it yields CASTLVGQIWETQYF. The full variable domain, rest sourced from reference TRBV28 and TRBJ2-5, is DVKVTQSSRYLVKRTGEKVFLECVQDMDHENMFWYRQDPGLGLRLIYFSYDVKMKEKGDIPEGYSVSREKKERFSLILESASTNQTSMYLCASTLVGQIWETQYFGPGTRLLVL.

The rearrangement joins TRBV4-1 to TRBJ2-3; D gene ambiguous. Looked up from germline, CDR1 is MGHRA and CDR2 is YSYEKL. This CDR3 has 14 amino acids. Trimming stripped 1 base from V and 6 bases from J, with 11 bases between. The CDR3, as DNA: TGCGCCAGCAGCCAAGGCGCGGCGCGCGATACGCAGTATTTT. Translated, it gives CASSQGAARDTQYF.

J is TRBJ2-1 and V is TRBV6-1; 11 bases match TRBD1. Germline V gives CDR1 MNHNS, CDR2 SASEGT. CDR3 size: 15 residues. V shed 5 bases, J shed 9 bases, and the junction held 9 bases outside the gene matches. DNA of the CDR3: TGTGCCAGCAGTTCCGAAGGGACAGGGGGGTCTGAGCAGTTCTTC. Protein product: CASSSEGTGGSEQFF.

The chain links TRBV14 to TRBJ2-7; possibly TRBD1 for D (6 bases). The V end lost 6 bases, the J end lost 2 bases, and 11 bases lay between the germline ends. CDR1 is SGHDN and CDR2 is FVKESK in the germline V gene. The length of the CDR3 is 13 residues. The DNA of the CDR3 is TGTGCCAGCAGAATAGCAGGGGCCTACGAGCAGTACTTC. It translates to CASRIAGAYEQYF.

In DNA, the CDR3 is TGTGCCAGCAGTGGGAGCGGGAGCACAGATACGCAGTATTTT. Translating gives CASSGSGSTDTQYF. The J gene is TRBJ2-3, the V gene TRBV25-1; TRBD2 is a possible D gene (6 bases). Trimming took off 4 bases at V and 0 bases at J, with 8 bases between the two ends. This CDR3 contains 14 residues. Looked up from germline, CDR1 is MGHDK and CDR2 is SYGVNS.

J is TRBJ2-1 and V is TRBV18, with 9 bases aligning to TRBD1. V lost 2 bases, J lost 4 bases, and 3 bases stayed unmatched. The V gene's germline CDR1 is KGHSH and CDR2 LQKENI. CDR3 length equals 15 residues. Here the CDR3 DNA reads TGTGCCAGCTCACCAGGGACAGGGCAATACAATGAGCAGTTCTTC. Protein product: CASSPGTGQYNEQFF.

The rearrangement uses TRBV10-3 and TRBJ2-7; 14 bases map to TRBD2. V lost 6 bases to trimming and J lost 6 bases; unmatched junction nucleotides: 16. The CDR3 covers 18 residues. CDR1 and CDR2 (germline): ENHRY, SYGVKD. The CDR3 DNA is TGTGCCATCAGGCCAGGGACTAGCGGGAGAGGGGTGACCGGCGAGCAGTACTTC. It is translated as CAIRPGTSGRGVTGEQYF.

This clone was seen a few times. This chain joins TRBV28 and TRBJ2-2, with D maybe TRBD1 (5 bases). This CDR3 has 18 amino acids. V lost 3 bases and J 1 base, leaving 18 bases between the germline ends. Per the germline V gene, CDR1 is MDHEN and CDR2 is SYDVKM. This CDR3 is CASSFPRAVTVNTGELFF. CDR3 bases: TGTGCCAGCAGTTTTCCCCGGGCAGTGACAGTGAACACCGGGGAGCTGTTTTTT.

This clone appeared a few times. The rearrangement uses TRBV7-8 and TRBJ2-2, with D tentatively TRBD2 (5 bases). This CDR3 contains 16 residues. Trimming pared 5 bases from V and 1 base from J, leaving 14 bases between. CDR1 SGHVS and CDR2 FQNEAQ come from the germline V gene. The CDR3 DNA sequence: TGTGCCAGCAGCCCGTCACCCAGCGGGAACACCGGGGAGCTGTTTTTT. It is translated as CASSPSPSGNTGELFF.

This clone was recorded a few times. V and J are TRBV28 and TRBJ1-5; D possibly corresponds to TRBD1 (5 bases). This CDR3 region has 15 residues. Germline V gives CDR1 MDHEN, CDR2 SYDVKM. The V gene lost 3 bases and the J gene lost 2 bases, with 11 bases spanning the gap. This CDR3 reads CASSFGGSRNQPQHF. CDR3 DNA sequence: TGTGCCAGCAGTTTCGGGGGGTCTCGCAATCAGCCCCAGCATTTT.

The chain employs TRBV27 and TRBJ2-1; possible D gene TRBD2, 5 bases. The CDR3 totals 14 residues. Trimming left V 2 bases short and J 9 bases short, with 14 bases between. Germline assignment: CDR1 MNHEY and CDR2 SMNVEV (reference sequence). The CDR3 DNA reads TGTGCCAGCAGTTTAAATTTTGAAGGGAGTGAGCAGTTCTTC. This codes for CASSLNFEGSEQFF.

The chain combines TRBV11-2 with TRBJ2-7; perhaps TRBD2 as D (6 bases). Germline V lookup: CDR1 SGHAT, CDR2 FQNNGV. The V gene lost 5 bases and the J gene lost 0 bases, with 17 bases spanning the gap. The CDR3 runs 16 residues. The CDR3 region has the DNA TGTGCCAGCAGCGCCCCGGGTAGCGGTAACTCCTACGAGCAGTACTTC. Amino acid sequence: CASSAPGSGNSYEQYF.

The rearrangement joins TRBV4-3 to TRBJ2-7; 8 bases match TRBD2. The germline gives CDR1 LGHNA, CDR2 YSLEER. This CDR3 spans 16 amino acids. Trimming at V came to 0 bases and at J to 2 bases, leaving 6 bases not matched to a gene. DNA of the CDR3: TGCGCCAGCAGCCAAGAAATTAGCGGGATCCCCTACGAGCAGTACTTC. Its translation: CASSQEISGIPYEQYF.

The rearrangement links TRBV15 to TRBJ2-7, with 15 bases matching TRBD2. CDR3 length equals 15 residues. Trimming took 3 bases from V and 3 from J; bases not matched to a gene: 0. The V gene's germline CDR1 is LNHNV and CDR2 YYDKDF (reference sequence). CDR3 in DNA: TGTGCCACCAGCAGGGGACTAGCGGGAGGCTACGAGCAGTACTTC. Its translation is CATSRGLAGGYEQYF.

The CDR3 DNA reads as TGTGCCAGCAGAAACCGGGACAGGGGGCGAGAAAAACTGTTTTTT. Amino acids: CASRNRDRGREKLFF. V gene TRBV28 combines with J gene TRBJ1-4; TRBD1 aligns across 12 bases. Germline CDR1 reads MDHEN; CDR2 reads SYDVKM. The CDR3 totals 15 residues. Trimming took 6 bases from V and 8 from J; bases not matched to a gene: 7.